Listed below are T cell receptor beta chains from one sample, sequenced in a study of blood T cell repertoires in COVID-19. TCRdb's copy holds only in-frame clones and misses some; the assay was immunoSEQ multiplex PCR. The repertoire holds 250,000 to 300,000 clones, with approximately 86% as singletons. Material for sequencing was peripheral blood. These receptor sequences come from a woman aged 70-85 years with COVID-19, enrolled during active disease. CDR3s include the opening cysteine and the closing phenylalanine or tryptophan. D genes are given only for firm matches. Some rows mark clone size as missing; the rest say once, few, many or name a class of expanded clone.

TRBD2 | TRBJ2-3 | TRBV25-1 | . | TGTGCCAGCAGTGACGCGGGGGGGCCGACAGATACGCAGTATTTT | CASSDAGGPTDTQYF
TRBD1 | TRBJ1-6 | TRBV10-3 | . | TGTGCCATCAGTGTAGGGACAGGGGGCTACGATTCACCCCTCCACTTT | CAISVGTGGYDSPLHF
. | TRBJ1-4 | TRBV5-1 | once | TGCGCCAGCAGCTTGGATAGTGGAGCCTTCATGAATGAAAAACTGTTTTTT | CASSLDSGAFMNEKLFF
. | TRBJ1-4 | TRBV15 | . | TGTGCCACCAGCCGGGACTTACACGAAAAACTGTTTTTT | CATSRDLHEKLFF
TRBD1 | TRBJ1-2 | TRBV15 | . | TGTGCCACCAGCAGCCGGGACAGGGATGTAGAGGGCTACACCTTC | CATSSRDRDVEGYTF
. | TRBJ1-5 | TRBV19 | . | TGTGCCAGTAGCCTCTCTCGGCGGGCTGGTCAGCCCCAGCATTTT | CASSLSRRAGQPQHF
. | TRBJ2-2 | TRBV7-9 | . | TGTGCCAGCAGCTTTTCGGCCGGGGAGCTGTTTTTT | CASSFSAGELFF
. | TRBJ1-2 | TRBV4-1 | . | TGCGCCAGCAGCCAATCCTTCTCGTCTCTAGTAGGCTACACCTTC | CASSQSFSSLVGYTF
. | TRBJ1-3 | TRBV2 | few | TGTGCCAGCACGACTAACTCTGGAAACACCATATATTTT | CASTTNSGNTIYF
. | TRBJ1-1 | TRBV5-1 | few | TGCGCCAGCAGCCCGTCAACCGGGACAACGAACACTGAAGCTTTCTTT | CASSPSTGTTNTEAFF
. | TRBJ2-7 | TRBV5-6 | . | TGTGCCAGCAGCTTGCGAGGGGGCTACGAGCAGTACTTC | CASSLRGGYEQYF
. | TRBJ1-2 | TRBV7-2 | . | TGTGCCAGCAGCTATAATGAGAACTATGGCTACACCTTC | CASSYNENYGYTF
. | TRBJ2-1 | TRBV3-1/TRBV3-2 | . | TGTGCCAGCAGCCAGGGCAAGGAGCAGTTCTTC | CASSQGKEQFF
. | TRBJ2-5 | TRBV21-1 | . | TGTGCCAGCAGCAAAGTAGCGCGGGGAAGACTAGCGGGGGCGATCGCGTCGGGTCGTGGGACCCAGTACTTC | CASSKVARGRLAGAIASGRGTQYF
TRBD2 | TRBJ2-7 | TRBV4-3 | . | TGCGCCAGCAGCCACGCCCGGGCGACTAGCGGGGGTGTATCCTACGAGCAGTACTTC | CASSHARATSGGVSYEQYF
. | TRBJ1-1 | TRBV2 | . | TGTGCCAGCAGGGAGCAGGGTGAAGCTTTCTTT | CASREQGEAFF
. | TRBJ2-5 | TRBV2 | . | TGTGCCAGCAGAATTCCAGGGGTCGGTGAGACCCAGTACTTC | CASRIPGVGETQYF
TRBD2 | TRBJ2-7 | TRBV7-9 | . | TGTGCCAGCAGCTTTATCGAGGGACTAGCGGGTTGGGAGCAGTACTTC | CASSFIEGLAGWEQYF
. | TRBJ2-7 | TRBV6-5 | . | TGTGCCAGCAGTTACCAACAGTACCCTCCCTACGAGCAGTACTTC | CASSYQQYPPYEQYF
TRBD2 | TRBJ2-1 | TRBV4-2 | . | TGTGCCAGCAGCCGCCGACTAGCGGGGGTCAATGAGCAGTTCTTC | CASSRRLAGVNEQFF
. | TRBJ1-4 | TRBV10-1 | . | TGCGCCAGCAGTGAGTCCCCGCGACATTGGACTGAACTGTTTTTT | CASSESPRHWTELFF
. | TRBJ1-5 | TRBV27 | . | TGTGCCAGCAGTTTATCGAATCGGGGAAATCAGCCCCAGCATTTT | CASSLSNRGNQPQHF
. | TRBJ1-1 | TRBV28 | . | TGTGCCAGCAGTTTTTGGGGGGCTGAAGCTTTCTTT | CASSFWGAEAFF